Here is one T cell receptor beta chain with its context. The sample carries other DNA sequences with the same CDR3. CDR3 length: 14 residues. V trimming: 2 bases; J trimming: 3 bases; junction bases outside the gene matches: 0. Germline CDR1 is KGHSH and CDR2 is LQKENI. These data belong to a study of blood T cell repertoires in COVID-19. Study context: Nucleic acid was either cDNA or gDNA, and it came from T cells, B-cell-depleted T cells, or PBMCs.

Using immunoSEQ multiplex PCR, the repertoire was profiled, and TCRdb retains in-frame clones only, with some absent. The sample contains more than 250,000 clones, 85% to 90% of which appear only once. The chain links TRBV18 to TRBJ1-2; the match to TRBD1 covers 10 bases. Sequencing used peripheral blood. The receptor was isolated from a woman between 45 and 60 years old with COVID-19, enrolled during active disease. DNA of the CDR3: TGTGCCAGCTCACCAGGGACAGGGGACTATGGCTACACCTTC. It encodes CASSPGTGDYGYTF. The full variable domain, in which reference TRBV18 and TRBJ1-2 provide the parts outside the CDR3, is NAGVMQNPRHLVRRRGQEARLRCSPMKGHSHVYWYRQLPEEGLKFMVYLQKENIIDESGMPKERFSAEFPKEGPSILRIQQVVRGDSAAYFCASSPGTGDYGYTFGSGTRLTVV.